What follows are 18 T cell receptor beta chains derived from one specimen sequenced in a study of control samples from healthy donors and cancer patients. Profiling relied on immunoSEQ multiplex PCR, and the TCRdb table lists in-frame clones only, not all of them. The sample comprises 6,000 to 8,000 clones, roughly 80% of which are singletons, and 15% to 20% rests with the top ten. The sequenced sample was formalin-fixed, paraffin-embedded tissue. The receptors here all came from a male donor with melanoma.

The J gene is TRBJ1-6, the V gene TRBV9; D gene ambiguous. Germline values: CDR1 SGDLS, CDR2 YYNGEE. The V and J ends lost 0 bases and 5 bases respectively, with 12 bases between them. This CDR3 has 16 amino acids. As DNA, the CDR3 is TGTGCCAGCAGCGTAGGTGGTGCGCCTGATAATTCACCCCTCCACTTT. Translation gives CASSVGGAPDNSPLHF.

The chain combines TRBV2 with TRBJ1-2; D call uncertain. This CDR3 comprises 13 residues. Trimming took 4 bases from V and 1 from J, leaving 7 bases between them. The germline V gene has CDR1 SNHLY and CDR2 FYNNEI. In DNA, the CDR3 is TGTGCCAGCAGTGGAACAATTAACTATGGCTACACCTTC. Translation: CASSGTINYGYTF.

V is TRBV7-9 and J is TRBJ2-5, with TRBD2 matching 9 bases. The CDR3 spans 15 residues. V trimming: 6 bases; J trimming: 4 bases; junction bases outside the gene matches: 9. CDR1 is SEHNR, CDR2 FQNEAQ, per germline (reference sequence). In DNA form, the CDR3 reads TGTGCCAGCAGTTCTCGGAGCGGGGGGATAGAGACCCAGTACTTC. Amino acids: CASSSRSGGIETQYF.

In the case of this clone: At the DNA level, this CDR3 is encoded by other sequences in the same sample as well. The chain uses TRBV9 and TRBJ2-7; the D gene is possibly TRBD2 (6 bases). Germline CDR1 and CDR2: SGDLS and YYNGEE. The V and J ends lost 0 bases and 0 bases respectively, with 13 bases between them. The CDR3 runs 16 residues. CDR3 in DNA: TGTGCCAGCAGCGTAGGAAGTGGGGGGAGCTCCTACGAGCAGTACTTC. It specifies CASSVGSGGSSYEQYF.

This chain uses TRBV6-5 with TRBJ2-5, with 10 nucleotides matching TRBD2. The CDR3 runs to 14 residues. After removal of 2 bases from V and 5 bases from J, the junction contained 2 bases not matched to a gene. Per the germline V gene, CDR1 is MNHEY and CDR2 is SVGAGI. This CDR3 is CASSYSGGAETQYF. The DNA for the CDR3 is TGTGCCAGCAGTTACAGCGGGGGGGCCGAGACCCAGTACTTC.

V gene TRBV14 combines with J gene TRBJ2-1; D might be TRBD1 (6 bases). CDR1 is SGHDN, CDR2 FVKESK, per germline. The ends were cut back, 3 bases at V and 8 bases at J, with 23 bases in the middle. The length of the CDR3 is 17 residues. CDR3: CASSQSPGTLMVDEQFF. CDR3 DNA: TGTGCCAGCAGCCAGAGTCCCGGGACATTAATGGTCGATGAGCAGTTCTTC.

The chain has TRBV4-1 and TRBJ2-2; TRBD2 is a possible D gene (5 bases). The length of the CDR3 is 13 residues. Germline-derived CDR1 and CDR2 are MGHRA and YSYEKL. Deletions cut 4 bases from V and 3 bases from J, with 6 bases between. Here the CDR3 DNA reads TGCGCCAGCAGCCCGGGATACACCGGGGAGCTGTTTTTT. The encoded protein is CASSPGYTGELFF.

This clone came up once. V usage is TRBV4-2 and J usage is TRBJ2-5; 7 bases fit TRBD1. The CDR3 is 18 amino acids. The V segment lost 4 bases and the J segment 5 bases; nucleotides outside the gene matches: 19. Germline V gives CDR1 LGHNA, CDR2 YNFKEQ. DNA of the CDR3: TGTGCCAGCAGCCCAGGGACAGCACTGGGAAGGTCAATGGAGACCCAGTACTTC. Its protein product is CASSPGTALGRSMETQYF.

This clone was observed once. The rearrangement links TRBV19 to TRBJ2-7; no firm D call. Germline CDR1 is LNHDA and CDR2 is SQIVND (reference sequence). V was shortened by 3 bases and J by 0 bases, with 9 bases between the two germline ends. CDR3 length equals 14 residues. The CDR3 region has the DNA TGTGCCAGTAGTATCGGATCCAACTCCTACGAGCAGTACTTC. This translates into CASSIGSNSYEQYF.

The chain employs TRBV28 and TRBJ1-1; 7 bases are shared with TRBD1. The CDR3 has 12 amino acids. V lost 4 bases and J lost 11; bases outside the gene matches: 7. The germline gives CDR1 MDHEN, CDR2 SYDVKM. The chain's CDR3 is CASSSRGAGAFF. CDR3 DNA: TGTGCCAGCAGTTCCAGGGGGGCTGGGGCTTTCTTT.

V is TRBV28 and J is TRBJ1-1; D unclear. The CDR3 consists of 14 residues. Germline V lookup: CDR1 MDHEN, CDR2 SYDVKM. V was cut by 6 bases and J by 7 bases, with 18 bases left in between. CDR3 coding DNA: TGTGCCAGCAGCCCGAAAGGCTCTCGGCGTGAAGCTTTCTTT. Translating it yields CASSPKGSRREAFF.

The V call is TRBV11-3, the J call TRBJ2-5; the match to TRBD2 covers 15 bases. Germline V lookup: CDR1 SGHNT, CDR2 YENEEA. V was pared by 5 bases and J by 5 bases, with 6 bases of the junction left unmatched. The CDR3 is made up of 16 amino acids. CDR3 protein: CASSTRTSGGEETQYF. The CDR3, as DNA: TGTGCCAGCAGCACCAGGACTAGCGGGGGGGAGGAGACCCAGTACTTC. Full variable domain (remainder filled in from reference TRBV11-3 and TRBJ2-5): EAGVVQSPRYKIIEKKQPVAFWCNPISGHNTLYWYLQNLGQGPELLIRYENEEAVDDSQLPKDRFSAERLKGVDSTLKIQPAELGDSAVYLCASSTRTSGGEETQYFGPGTRLLVL.

This sequence joins TRBV7-2 and TRBJ2-3, with D perhaps matching TRBD2 (6 bases). CDR1 is SGHTA, CDR2 FQGNSA, per germline. CDR3 length: 16 amino acids. V was clipped by 1 base and J by 4 bases, with 15 bases between them. DNA for the CDR3: TGTGCCAGCAGCTTAGGGGGGGTTTGGGTCGCAGATACGCAGTATTTT. Translated, it gives CASSLGGVWVADTQYF.

This clone was counted a few times. This chain connects TRBV19 to TRBJ2-2; perhaps TRBD2 as D (5 bases). Germline loops: CDR1 LNHDA, CDR2 SQIVND (reference sequence). The CDR3 is 14 residues long. V lost 5 bases to trimming and J lost 6 bases, with 13 bases between them. The CDR3 DNA is TGTGCCAGTAGTCCTCTCGGGAAGGCCGGGGAGCTGTTTTTT. Translated, it gives CASSPLGKAGELFF.

This sequence joins TRBV7-6 and TRBJ2-5, with TRBD2 identical over 12 bases. Unmatched junction bases numbered 6, after V lost 5 bases and J lost 2 bases. This CDR3 is built from 16 residues. Germline assignment: CDR1 SGHVS and CDR2 FNYEAQ. CDR3 loop: CASSPSLAGGQETQYF. For the CDR3, the DNA is TGTGCCAGCAGCCCTAGCCTAGCGGGGGGGCAAGAGACCCAGTACTTC.

V usage is TRBV3-1 (or the pseudogene TRBV3-2) and J usage is TRBJ2-7; D is perhaps TRBD1 (5 bases). Trimming took off 1 base at V and 3 bases at J, with 7 bases between the two ends. Germline CDR1 and CDR2: LGHDT and YNNKEL (reference sequence). This CDR3 spans 13 amino acids. CDR3 in amino acids: CASSQVRGYEQYF. Written as DNA, the CDR3 is TGTGCCAGCAGCCAAGTTAGGGGCTACGAGCAGTACTTC.

This chain uses TRBV11-2 with TRBJ1-4; D is undetermined. This CDR3 region has 17 residues. CDR1 and CDR2 (germline): SGHAT, FQNNGV. The germline V and J ends were trimmed by 5 bases and 8 bases, with 24 bases remaining between them. CDR3 sequence reads: CASSVWWSGREEEKLFF. The CDR3 DNA sequence: TGTGCCAGCAGCGTGTGGTGGTCCGGACGAGAAGAGGAAAAACTGTTTTTT.

This clone was seen a handful of times. The V gene is TRBV7-6, the J gene TRBJ2-1, with D perhaps matching TRBD2 (5 bases). Germline CDR1 reads SGHVS; CDR2 reads FNYEAQ. Trimming stripped 2 bases from V and 2 bases from J, with 10 bases between. CDR3 length: 15 amino acids. CDR3 loop: CASSLSAGPYNEQFF. The CDR3 DNA sequence: TGTGCCAGCAGCTTATCTGCGGGCCCCTACAATGAGCAGTTCTTC.